The present entry profiles one TCR beta chain with its context. Its antigen is as yet unknown. Germline values: CDR1 MNHEY, CDR2 SVGAGI. This CDR3 is built from 13 residues. The V and J ends lost 4 bases and 11 bases respectively, with 17 bases between them. This specimen comes from a study of T cell responses to AZD1222 COVID-19 vaccine. Whole-study findings and limits: Nearly half of unique spike-specific TCRs reportedly avoided B.1.351 and B.1.1.7 mutated regions.

Generated by immunoSEQ multiplex PCR, the TCRdb table keeps only in-frame clones and is missing some. This sample has about 63,000 clones, with under 90% found just once. The J gene is TRBJ1-2, the V gene TRBV6-5; D not certain. The specimen was peripheral blood, collected 28 days after the second AZD1222 dose. The TCR comes from an adult who received the AZD1222 COVID-19 vaccine. The CDR3 loop is CASSSSLDVRYTF. The CDR3 DNA follows: TGTGCCAGCAGTTCTTCTTTGGACGTTCGGTACACCTTC.